The TCR beta chain under discussion was sequenced for a study of immune evolution from preneoplasia to lung adenocarcinoma. Whole-study findings and limits: Top clone share appeared to fall from AAH through AIS, MIA, adenocarcinoma. Normal lung had highest clonality; later lesions appeared denser, more diverse.

After pathologic assessment, macro-dissection selected premalignant or tumor cells for extraction. With regard to this clone: Antigen unknown. One end of the junction fails to match germline, which may point to a read error.

Clones were sequenced by immunoSEQ multiplex PCR, and TCRdb holds only the in-frame ones, with some missing. The repertoire holds about 6,500 clones, with roughly 73% as singletons. The V gene's germline CDR1 is SSHAT and CDR2 FNYEAQ (reference sequence). This CDR3 contains 18 residues. The chain carries TRBV7-7 and TRBJ2-5; TRBD2 matches 8 bases. The receptor's source is a donor at least 70 years old with lung adenocarcinoma. Sample: FFPE lung adenocarcinoma in situ tissue. For the CDR3, the DNA is TGTGCTAGCAGCTTAGCGGCAAGCGGGGGCCCGTACCAAGAGACCCAGTACTTC. This translates into CASSLAASGGPYQETQYF.